One and the same sample provided the 14 T cell receptor beta chains below, sequenced in a study of Ad26.COV2.S vaccination and SARS-CoV-2 variants. Treatment indicated: around 19 received Ad26.COV2.S at low or high dose, single or two shots; about 5 received placebo; per-sample allocation not given. Sampling was done on day 63 after the first vaccine or placebo injection. Produced via immunoSEQ multiplex PCR; TCRdb's table is partial and in-frame only. Altogether 500,000 or so clones are present, about 88% being singletons, with the ten largest covering around 2.6%. The sequencing here drew on peripheral blood, taken in a trial of Ad26.COV2.S vaccine versus placebo. Receptors originate from a person between 18 and 60 years old who received the Ad26.COV2.S COVID-19 vaccine or a placebo.

This sequence joins TRBV7-2 and TRBJ1-2; D is possibly TRBD1 (5 bases). The germline V gene encodes CDR1 SGHTA and CDR2 FQGNSA. CDR3 length: 15 residues. V lost 2 bases, J lost 6 bases, and 16 bases lay in between. The CDR3 loop is CASSLYRQGLNGYTF. In nucleotides, the CDR3 is TGTGCCAGCAGCTTATATAGGCAGGGCCTAAATGGCTACACCTTC.

This clone was seen once. V usage is TRBV5-1 and J usage is TRBJ2-7, with 14 bases identical to TRBD2. Germline CDR1 is SGHRS and CDR2 is YFSETQ. The CDR3 is 15 amino acids. J gave up 5 bases and V 4 bases, and 5 bases lay outside the gene matches. CDR3 protein: CASSPGLAGVNEQYV. In DNA form, the CDR3 reads TGCGCCAGCAGCCCGGGACTAGCGGGAGTTAACGAGCAGTACGTC.

The chain uses TRBV15 and TRBJ1-5; D is ambiguous. Germline CDR1 reads LNHNV; CDR2 reads YYDKDF (reference sequence). Trimming left V 0 bases short and J 4 bases short, with 22 bases between. The CDR3 loop spans 19 amino acids. Written as DNA, the CDR3 is TGTGCCACCAGCAGAGATGGTCTTATTCTCGGCAGAGAAAATCAGCCCCAGCATTTT. Its translation is CATSRDGLILGRENQPQHF.

This chain uses TRBV18 with TRBJ2-2, with D tentatively TRBD1 or TRBD2 (5 bases each). Germline V lookup: CDR1 KGHSH, CDR2 LQKENI. This CDR3 region has 17 residues. Between the trimmed V and J ends, which lost 8 bases and 1 base, there was a span of 20 bases. CDR3: CASTPWMGRLNTGELFF. The CDR3 nucleotides read TGTGCCAGCACCCCCTGGATGGGACGGCTGAACACCGGGGAGCTGTTTTTT.

The V call is TRBV27, the J call TRBJ1-5; possible D gene TRBD1, 5 bases. In germline, CDR1 is MNHEY, CDR2 SMNVEV (reference sequence). Trimming pared 2 bases from V and 5 bases from J, leaving 10 bases between. CDR3 size: 14 residues. The CDR3 DNA reads TGTGCCAGCAGTTTAGTCGGGGCGCATCAGCCCCAGCATTTT. Its protein is CASSLVGAHQPQHF.

J is TRBJ2-1 and V is TRBV11-3, with 13 bases matching TRBD2. This CDR3 has 13 residues. V lost 9 bases, J lost 8 bases, and 4 bases stayed unmatched. Looked up from germline, CDR1 is SGHNT and CDR2 is YENEEA. CDR3 sequence: CASRLAGGDEQFF. The CDR3 region has the DNA TGTGCCAGTAGACTAGCGGGGGGAGATGAGCAGTTCTTC.

The chain recombines TRBV4-1 with TRBJ1-5; no reliable D call. The CDR3 spans 15 residues. Trimming removed 4 bases at V and 0 bases at J, with 10 bases between. Germline CDR1 reads MGHRA; CDR2 reads YSYEKL. The CDR3 DNA follows: TGCGCCAGCAGCCCCCGAGTCCTTAGCAATCAGCCCCAGCATTTT. It translates to CASSPRVLSNQPQHF.

This clone was observed once. The chain employs TRBV25-1 and TRBJ1-4, with 7 bases matching TRBD1. This CDR3 is 16 amino acids long. V was clipped by 3 bases and J by 7 bases; unmatched bases: 11. CDR1 is MGHDK, CDR2 SYGVNS, per germline. The CDR3 sequence is CASSEVRGEGAEKLFF. The CDR3, as DNA: TGTGCCAGCAGTGAGGTGAGGGGGGAGGGGGCTGAAAAACTGTTTTTT. Combining the CDR3 with reference TRBV25-1 and TRBJ1-4 gives the whole variable domain EADIYQTPRYLVIGTGKKITLECSQTMGHDKMYWYQQDPGMELHLIHYSYGVNSTEKGDLSSESTVSRIRTEHFPLTLESARPSHTSQYLCASSEVRGEGAEKLFFGSGTQLSVL.

This clone has more than one count but fewer than ten. The genes are TRBV24-1 and TRBJ1-5, with 11 bases lining up with TRBD1. V was clipped by 3 bases and J by 6 bases; unmatched bases: 6. This CDR3 spans 16 amino acids. Germline CDR1 reads KGHDR; CDR2 reads SFDVKD. DNA of the CDR3: TGTGCCACCAGTGATGCAGGGACAGGGGGGGCTCAGCCCCAGCATTTT. As protein: CATSDAGTGGAQPQHF.

This clone appeared a single time. The V and J genes are TRBV24-1 and TRBJ1-5; 7 bases agree with TRBD1. With 4 bases clipped from V and 2 bases from J, the junction kept 4 bases outside the gene matches. CDR1 KGHDR and CDR2 SFDVKD come from the germline V gene. This CDR3 has 15 residues. CDR3 sequence (DNA): TGTGCCACCAGTGACCGACAGGGTGGCAATCAGCCCCAGCATTTT. Encoded protein: CATSDRQGGNQPQHF.

CDR3 sequence (DNA): TGTGCCAGCAGCCCGGTCCAGTTCGGAAGTACAGATACGCAGTATTTT. Its protein is CASSPVQFGSTDTQYF. This sequence joins TRBV7-9 and TRBJ2-3, with D unclear. The CDR3 is 16 amino acids. Trimming removed 5 bases at V and 3 bases at J, with 18 bases between. CDR1 SEHNR and CDR2 FQNEAQ come from the germline V gene (reference sequence).

This clone showed up just a few times. The genes are TRBV27 and TRBJ1-2; TRBD1 matches at 7 bases. The junction had 3 bases not matched to a gene; V was cut back by 9 bases and J by 2 bases. Germline V gene sequence: CDR1 MNHEY, CDR2 SMNVEV (reference sequence). The CDR3 has 12 amino acids. The DNA of the CDR3 is TGTGCCAGTTCGGGACAGAACTATGGCTACACCTTC. Translating it yields CASSGQNYGYTF.

This clone was seen a handful of times. This rearrangement joins TRBV7-9 to TRBJ1-2; no clear D gene. CDR1 SEHNR and CDR2 FQNEAQ come from the germline V gene (reference sequence). Trimming left V 0 bases short and J 8 bases short, with 7 bases between. This CDR3 contains 12 residues. CDR3 residues: CASSLATRGYTF. The CDR3 region has the DNA TGTGCCAGCAGCTTAGCGACGAGGGGCTACACCTTC.

The CDR3 DNA is TGTGCCAGCAGCTTAGCGGTAGCTAGCGGCCCGCTCGGACCAGAGACCCAGTACTTC. It specifies CASSLAVASGPLGPETQYF. The V gene is TRBV7-2, the J gene TRBJ2-5, with 7 bases matching TRBD2. This CDR3 is built from 19 residues. Germline values: CDR1 SGHTA, CDR2 FQGNSA. V lost 0 bases, J lost 4 bases, and 17 bases stayed unmatched. Full variable domain (outside the CDR3, taken from reference TRBV7-2 and TRBJ2-5): GAGVSQSPSNKVTEKGKDVELRCDPISGHTALYWYRQSLGQGLEFLIYFQGNSAPDKSGLPSDRFSAERTGGSVSTLTIQRTQQEDSAVYLCASSLAVASGPLGPETQYFGPGTRLLVL.